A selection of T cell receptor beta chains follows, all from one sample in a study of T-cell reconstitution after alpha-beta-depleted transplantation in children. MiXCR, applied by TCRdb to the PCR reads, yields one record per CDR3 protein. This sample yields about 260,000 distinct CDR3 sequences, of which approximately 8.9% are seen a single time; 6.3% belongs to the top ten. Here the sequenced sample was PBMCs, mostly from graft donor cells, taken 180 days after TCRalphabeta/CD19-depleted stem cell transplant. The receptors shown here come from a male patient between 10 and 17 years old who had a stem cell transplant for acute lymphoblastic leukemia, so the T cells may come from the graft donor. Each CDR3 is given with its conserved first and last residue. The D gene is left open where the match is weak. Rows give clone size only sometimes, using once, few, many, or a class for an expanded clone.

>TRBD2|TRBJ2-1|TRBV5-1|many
TGCGCCAGCAGCTTTCAACTAGCGAGCTCCTACAATGAGCAGTTCTTC
CASSFQLASSYNEQFF
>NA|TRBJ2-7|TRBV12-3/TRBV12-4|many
TGTGCCAGCAGTCCAACGGGACGGGGCGAGCAGTACTTC
CASSPTGRGEQYF
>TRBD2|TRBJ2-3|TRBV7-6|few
TGTGCCAGCAGCTTAGGGTTAGCGGGAGGAATAGATACGCAGTATTTT
CASSLGLAGGIDTQYF
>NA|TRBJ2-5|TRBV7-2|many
TGTGCCAGCAGCTTAGACAGGGGGGGCCAAGAGACCCAGTACTTC
CASSLDRGGQETQYF
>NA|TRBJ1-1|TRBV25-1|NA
TGTGCCAGCAGGTCGATTGACAGCCTTAACACTGAAGCTTTCTTT
CASRSIDSLNTEAFF
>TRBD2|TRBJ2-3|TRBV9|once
TGTGCCAGCAGCGTAGAGGGACTAGCGGGGCCCTTCGGAGATACGCAGTATTTT
CASSVEGLAGPFGDTQYF
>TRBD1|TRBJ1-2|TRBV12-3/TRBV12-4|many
TGTGCCAGCAGTTTCGAGGGGGCTGGCTATGGCTACACCTTC
CASSFEGAGYGYTF
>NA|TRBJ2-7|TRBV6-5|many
TGTGCCAGCAGTTACTCGAGGAGGTCCTTGAACTACGAGCAGTACTTC
CASSYSRRSLNYEQYF
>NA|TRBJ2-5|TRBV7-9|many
TGTGCCAGCAGCTTAGGGGCCCTGGTGGCTGACCAAGAGACCCAGTACTTC
CASSLGALVADQETQYF
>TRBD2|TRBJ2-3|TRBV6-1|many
TGTGCCAGCAGTGAACGGGGAGGGAGGGCCCCGCAGTATTTT
CASSERGGRAPQYF
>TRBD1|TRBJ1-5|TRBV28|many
TGTGCCAGCTCAAGGAGAGGGGGCTGGAGGCAGCCCCAGCATTTT
CASSRRGGWRQPQHF
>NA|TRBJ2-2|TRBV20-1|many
TGCAGTGCTAGAAGATCTAGGAACACCGGGGAGCTGTTTTTT
CSARRSRNTGELFF
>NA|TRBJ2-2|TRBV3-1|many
TGTGCCAGCAGCCAAAGAGGACAGAACACCGGGGAGCTGTTTTTT
CASSQRGQNTGELFF
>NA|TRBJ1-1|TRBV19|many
TGTGCCAGTAGGAAGAACACTGAAGCTTTCTTT
CASRKNTEAFF
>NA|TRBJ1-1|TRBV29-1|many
TGCAGCGTCGCCCTACAAGGCCGCATTGAAGCTTTCTTT
CSVALQGRIEAFF